This TCR beta chain was recorded in a study of cytotoxic CD8 clonotypes in ibrutinib-treated CLL. Study summary: Partial responses totalled about 24 and complete responses 2; after median roughly 70 months, about 15 remained remitted and about twelve progressed.

Regarding the study as a whole: Baseline-level clonality went beyond age-matched healthy donors and moved in step with circulating CD8+ T-cell counts. Contraction or stability on treatment characterized the public clonotypes, which were uncommon.

Per the germline V gene, CDR1 is MNHEY and CDR2 is SMNVEV (reference sequence). J gave up 9 bases and V 1 base, and 6 bases lay outside the gene matches. This CDR3 comprises 14 residues. This table comes from immunoSEQ multiplex PCR, and its TCRdb copy is limited to in-frame clones, with some not included. Of roughly 180,000 clones in the sample, over 55% were seen once. About this clone: Its target is unknown.

The specimen comprised PBMCs, sampled after 24 months of ibrutinib treatment. The TCR originated in a human donor with chronic lymphocytic leukemia. The rearrangement links TRBV27 to TRBJ2-1; 7 bases agree with TRBD2. CDR3 coding DNA: TGTGCCAGCAGTTTATTGGTTAGCGGGCGTGAGCAGTTCTTC. This translates into CASSLLVSGREQFF.